This passage covers 28 T cell receptor beta chains from one sample sequenced in a study of T cells in Graves' hyperthyroidism and ophthalmopathy. TCR beta CDR3 region amplification was performed from RNA transcripts. The HTBI primer set was used in a first-round RT-PCR of the TCR CDR3. TCRdb reanalysed the multiplex PCR reads using MiXCR and keeps one entry per CDR3 protein. The sample contains around 700,000 distinct CDR3 sequences, roughly a sixth of which appear only once. Sequenced material: blood. The receptor set was obtained from a woman in her fifties or sixties with Graves' hyperthyroidism that later progressed to Graves' ophthalmopathy.

This sequence joins TRBV19 and TRBJ1-5; D may be TRBD1 (5 bases). CDR1 is LNHDA and CDR2 is SQIVND in the germline V gene (reference sequence). V was pared by 10 bases and J by 4 bases, with 14 bases between. This CDR3 has 13 residues. The CDR3 coding sequence is TGTGCCACGTGGGACGGCACTAATCAGCCCCAGCATTTT. Translated, it gives CATWDGTNQPQHF.

The genes are TRBV5-6 and TRBJ2-3, with D tentatively TRBD2 (6 bases). Germline assignment: CDR1 SGHDT and CDR2 YYEEEE. There are 15 residues in the CDR3. Between the trimmed V and J ends, which lost 5 bases and 5 bases, there was a span of 18 bases. The CDR3 DNA sequence: TGTGCCAGCAGTAAGGACTACGAAGCTGTAGATACGCAGTATTTT. Protein sequence: CASSKDYEAVDTQYF.

This chain links TRBV19 with TRBJ1-5; D is perhaps TRBD1 (5 bases). Germline values: CDR1 LNHDA, CDR2 SQIVND (reference sequence). This CDR3 spans 15 amino acids. Trimming removed 3 bases from V and 4 bases from J, with 13 bases in between. The CDR3 is CASSIWPSGNQPQHF. CDR3 nucleotide sequence: TGTGCCAGTAGTATTTGGCCGTCAGGGAATCAGCCCCAGCATTTT.

The chain has TRBV15 and TRBJ1-4; D unclear. Trimming removed 0 bases at V and 5 bases at J, with 16 bases between. The germline V gene has CDR1 LNHNV and CDR2 YYDKDF (reference sequence). This CDR3 spans 17 amino acids. The CDR3 reads CATSRDKKRGRNEKLFF. The CDR3 DNA sequence: TGTGCCACCAGCAGAGATAAAAAACGGGGTCGGAATGAAAAACTGTTTTTT.

This clonotype was seen only a few times. The rearrangement links TRBV6-2 or TRBV6-3 to TRBJ2-2; D is possibly TRBD1 (6 bases). The germline V and J ends were trimmed by 0 bases and 5 bases, with 10 bases remaining between them. This CDR3 is built from 15 residues. CDR1 and CDR2 (germline): MNHEY, SVGEGT. The CDR3 nucleotides read TGTGCCAGCAGTTACTCGCCAGGGGAAACCGGGGAGCTGTTTTTT. It yields the protein CASSYSPGETGELFF.

V gene TRBV18 combines with J gene TRBJ1-3; no clear D. The V end lost 2 bases, the J end lost 4 bases, and 24 bases lay between the germline ends. CDR3 length equals 19 residues. CDR1 and CDR2 (germline): KGHSH, LQKENI. This chain's CDR3 is CASSPTSTPVPEGGNTIYF. The DNA of the CDR3 is TGTGCCAGCTCACCAACATCAACTCCCGTGCCCGAAGGAGGAAACACCATATATTTT.

The chain carries TRBV10-1 and TRBJ2-3, with 11 positions matching TRBD1. This CDR3 spans 15 amino acids. CDR1 and CDR2 (germline): WNHNN, SYGVQD (reference sequence). The CDR3 nucleotides are TGCGCTTCGAAGCGGGGGACAGGGGGGACAGATACGCAGTATTTT. Translation gives CASKRGTGGTDTQYF.

The chain links TRBV5-1 to TRBJ1-1; a weak D match, TRBD1 (5 bases). The CDR3 covers 15 residues. Looked up from germline, CDR1 is SGHRS and CDR2 is YFSETQ. The ends were cut back, 0 bases at V and 2 bases at J, with 11 bases in the middle. This CDR3 is CASSLEGIKNTEAFF. DNA for the CDR3: TGCGCCAGCAGCTTGGAGGGGATTAAAAACACTGAAGCTTTCTTT.

This clonotype was recorded at least ten times. The chain employs TRBV7-3 and TRBJ2-5; 12 bases align to TRBD2. The CDR3 is made up of 16 amino acids. The trim removed 4 bases at V and 3 bases at J, leaving 6 bases unmatched. Per germline, CDR1 SGHTA and CDR2 FQGTGA. The chain's CDR3 is CASSSGLAGLKETQYF. DNA of the CDR3: TGTGCCAGCAGCTCAGGACTAGCGGGACTAAAAGAGACCCAGTACTTC.

The chain uses TRBV3-1 and TRBJ1-3, with D possibly matching TRBD1 (6 bases). Trimming removed 3 bases from V and 0 bases from J, with 18 bases in between. In germline, CDR1 is LGHDT, CDR2 YNNKEL (reference sequence). The CDR3 contains 18 residues. CDR3 residues: CASSQNDRSSPSGNTIYF. The CDR3 nucleotides are TGTGCCAGCAGCCAGAATGACAGGTCCAGCCCCTCTGGAAACACCATATATTTT.

This clonotype has just a few counts. This chain connects TRBV3-1 to TRBJ2-5, with a weak D call TRBD2 (5 bases). V gave up 4 bases and J gave up 3 bases, with 15 bases separating them. The germline CDR1 and CDR2 sequences are LGHDT and YNNKEL (reference sequence). This CDR3 spans 15 amino acids. The CDR3 protein is CASSRRGPTEETQYF. The CDR3 coding sequence is TGTGCCAGCAGCCGTCGGGGTCCCACGGAAGAGACCCAGTACTTC.

This chain connects TRBV4-1 to TRBJ1-5, with 9 bases fitting TRBD1. The germline V gene has CDR1 MGHRA and CDR2 YSYEKL. There are 15 residues in the CDR3. The V and J ends lost 4 bases and 1 base, in that order; junction bases with no gene match: 2. CDR3 sequence (DNA): TGCGCCAGCAGCCGACAGGGGGAAAGCAATCAGCCCCAGCATTTT. This sequence encodes CASSRQGESNQPQHF.

This clonotype was detected a few times. This chain joins TRBV24-1 and TRBJ2-3; TRBD2 is a possible D gene (6 bases). There are 15 residues in the CDR3. Germline loops: CDR1 KGHDR, CDR2 SFDVKD. Trimming removed 5 bases at V and 0 bases at J, with 11 bases between. The CDR3: CATSASGVSTDTQYF. In DNA form, the CDR3 reads TGTGCCACCAGTGCATCGGGGGTTAGCACAGATACGCAGTATTTT.

In regard to this clonotype: A clone one base away is much larger, so this may be a read error. The chain combines TRBV6-1 with TRBJ1-2; no definite D call. V lost 6 bases and J 6 bases, leaving 5 bases between the germline ends. The germline V gene encodes CDR1 MNHNS and CDR2 SASEGT. The CDR3 covers 10 residues. In nucleotides, the CDR3 is TGTGCCAGCAGGGGCGATGGCTACACCTTC. Translated, it gives CASRGDGYTF.

This clonotype turned up a few times. The rearrangement joins TRBV6-6 to TRBJ1-3; D may be TRBD1 (5 bases). CDR1 is MNHNY and CDR2 is SVGAGI in the germline V gene (reference sequence). Trimming cost V 0 bases and J 0 bases, with 12 bases left between them. The CDR3 extends over 17 amino acids. CDR3 amino acids: CASSYSGAGDSGNTIYF. The CDR3, as DNA: TGTGCCAGCAGTTACTCAGGGGCCGGCGACTCTGGAAACACCATATATTTT.

This clonotype occurred a few times. The rearrangement uses TRBV20-1 and TRBJ1-3; D remains unclear. The germline gives CDR1 DFQATT, CDR2 SNEGSKA (reference sequence). V gave up 5 bases and J gave up 0 bases, with 8 bases separating them. CDR3 size: 13 residues. CDR3 loop: CSALVNSGNTIYF. Written as DNA, the CDR3 is TGCAGTGCTTTAGTTAACTCTGGAAACACCATATATTTT.

This clonotype appeared a few times. This chain uses TRBV30 with TRBJ2-5; D gene uncertain. The CDR3 runs to 12 residues. V lost 5 bases, J lost 4 bases, and 11 bases lay in between. Germline CDR1 is GTSNPN and CDR2 is SVGIG (reference sequence). In DNA, the CDR3 is TGTGCCTGGGTCCCGGGCGGAGAGACCCAGTACTTC. It encodes CAWVPGGETQYF.

Worth noting for this clonotype: This sequence may be a read error, since a much larger clone differs from it by one base. The V call is TRBV20-1, the J call TRBJ2-2, with D possibly matching TRBD1 (7 bases). Germline V CDR1 and CDR2: DFQATT, SNEGSKA (reference sequence). The CDR3 totals 15 residues. CDR3 in DNA: TGCAGTGCTAGGAGGCAGGGGGTGGATTCCGGGGGGCTGTTTTTT. It codes for CSARRQGVDSGGLFF.

This clonotype was detected many times. The genes are TRBV29-1 and TRBJ1-1, with a weak D call TRBD1 (5 bases). The CDR3 runs to 13 residues. V lost 4 bases and J lost 4, with 13 bases in between. Germline lookup yields CDR1 SQVTM and CDR2 ANQGSEA. This CDR3 reads CSVVGAGGTEAFF. The CDR3 nucleotides read TGCAGCGTTGTCGGGGCGGGGGGCACTGAAGCTTTCTTT.

This clonotype was counted only a few times. The chain couples TRBV2 to TRBJ1-2; 9 bases are a match to TRBD1. CDR1 SNHLY and CDR2 FYNNEI come from the germline V gene. This CDR3 spans 14 amino acids. The trim removed 6 bases at V and 8 bases at J, leaving 10 bases unmatched. This chain's CDR3 is CASSLLQGAQGYTF. The CDR3 region has the DNA TGTGCCAGCAGCCTTTTACAGGGGGCGCAGGGCTACACCTTC.

The genes are TRBV14 and TRBJ1-4; D unclear. Per germline, CDR1 SGHDN and CDR2 FVKESK. The CDR3 runs 19 residues. Trimming pared 3 bases from V and 0 bases from J, leaving 20 bases between. The CDR3 loop is CASSHAPTTGSPTNEKLFF. In DNA, the CDR3 is TGTGCCAGCAGCCACGCCCCTACAACGGGATCGCCAACTAATGAAAAACTGTTTTTT. The full variable domain, its missing parts supplied by reference TRBV14 and TRBJ1-4, is EAGVTQFPSHSVIEKGQTVTLRCDPISGHDNLYWYRRVMGKEIKFLLHFVKESKQDESGMPNNRFLAERTGGTYSTLKVQPAELEDSGVYFCASSHAPTTGSPTNEKLFFGSGTQLSVL.

Ten or more counts support this clonotype. The chain recombines TRBV2 with TRBJ2-1, with 11 bases identical to TRBD2. The junction had 14 bases not matched to a gene; V was cut back by 6 bases and J by 4 bases. The germline CDR1 and CDR2 sequences are SNHLY and FYNNEI. The CDR3 runs 18 residues. The CDR3 region has the DNA TGTGCCAGCAGCCCTGGGGTAGCGGGGGGGCTAAGTTACAATGAGCAGTTCTTC. Translation gives CASSPGVAGGLSYNEQFF.

This sequence joins TRBV5-8 and TRBJ2-1, with no clear D. Germline V gene sequence: CDR1 SGHTS, CDR2 YDEGEE. The CDR3 has 17 amino acids. V was cut by 0 bases and J by 9 bases, with 22 bases left in between. The DNA of the CDR3 is TGTGCCAGCAGCTTGGGTCTTACCATCCCTTCGGAGAGTGAGCAGTTCTTC. Translating it yields CASSLGLTIPSESEQFF.

This chain connects TRBV5-1 to TRBJ1-4, with D possibly TRBD1 on 5 matching bases. The CDR3 extends over 14 amino acids. Trimming pared 0 bases from V and 8 bases from J, leaving 11 bases between. The germline V gene encodes CDR1 SGHRS and CDR2 YFSETQ. The CDR3 here is CASSLVAGREKLFF. The CDR3 DNA sequence: TGCGCCAGCAGCTTGGTGGCAGGGAGGGAAAAACTGTTTTTT.

J is TRBJ1-1 and V is TRBV18; 9 bases agree with TRBD1. Germline assignment: CDR1 KGHSH and CDR2 LQKENI. J was trimmed by 11 bases and V by 2 bases; bases with no gene match: 12. This CDR3 spans 15 amino acids. This CDR3 is CASSPSRDREFSAFF. The CDR3 coding sequence is TGTGCCAGCTCACCATCCCGGGACAGGGAATTCAGTGCTTTCTTT.

This clonotype was seen only a few times. V usage is TRBV4-1 and J usage is TRBJ2-1; 7 positions match TRBD2. Germline V CDR1 and CDR2: MGHRA, YSYEKL. The CDR3 is 16 residues long. J gave up 6 bases and V 4 bases, and 12 bases lay outside the gene matches. This chain's CDR3 is CASSPSRTSGSNEQFF. The CDR3 region has the DNA TGCGCCAGCAGCCCCTCACGGACTAGTGGCTCCAATGAGCAGTTCTTC.

This clonotype was recorded many times. This chain links TRBV6-2 or TRBV6-3 with TRBJ1-5, with D possibly being TRBD1 (5 bases). The ends were cut back, 4 bases at V and 1 base at J, with 17 bases in the middle. The germline CDR1 and CDR2 sequences are MNHEY and SVGEGT. The CDR3 consists of 17 residues. The CDR3 sequence: CASSLRGSFRSNQPQHF. CDR3 nucleotide sequence: TGTGCCAGCAGTTTACGGGGCTCTTTCAGGAGCAATCAGCCCCAGCATTTT.

This clonotype has just a few counts. The chain has TRBV14 and TRBJ2-1, with TRBD2 as a possible D gene (6 bases). V was clipped by 1 base and J by 0 bases, with 13 bases between them. Germline V lookup: CDR1 SGHDN, CDR2 FVKESK. The CDR3 totals 17 residues. The CDR3 DNA follows: TGTGCCAGCAGCCAAGTATTAGCGGAGAGCTCCTACAATGAGCAGTTCTTC. Amino acids: CASSQVLAESSYNEQFF.